The T cell receptor (beta chain) described here comes from a study of technical replicates of blood from a handful of donors. CDR3 size: 13 residues. Per the germline V gene, CDR1 is SEHNR and CDR2 is FQNEAQ (reference sequence). V was cut by 0 bases and J by 5 bases, with 7 bases left in between. Data came from immunoSEQ multiplex PCR; TCRdb stores just in-frame clones and leaves some out. The sample includes roughly 52,000 clones, 90% to 95% of them seen just once. The sequenced sample was PBMCs. The chain couples TRBV7-9 to TRBJ1-1, with TRBD1 as a possible D gene (5 bases). The TCR originated in a human donor in good health. Some clones in this sample may be carry-over from other donors' samples. CDR3 nucleotides: TGTGCCAGCAGCTTAGCATGGACAACTGAAGCTTTCTTT. It is translated as CASSLAWTTEAFF.